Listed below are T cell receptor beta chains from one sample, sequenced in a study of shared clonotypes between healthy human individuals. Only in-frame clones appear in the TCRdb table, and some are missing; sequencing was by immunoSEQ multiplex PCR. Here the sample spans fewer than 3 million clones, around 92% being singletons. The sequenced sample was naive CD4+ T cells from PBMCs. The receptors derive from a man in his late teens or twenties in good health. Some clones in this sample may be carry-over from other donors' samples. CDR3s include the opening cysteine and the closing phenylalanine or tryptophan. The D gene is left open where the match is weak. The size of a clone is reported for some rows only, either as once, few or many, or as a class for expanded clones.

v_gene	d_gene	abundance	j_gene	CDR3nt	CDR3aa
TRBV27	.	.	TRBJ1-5	TGTGCCAGCAGTTCGCGAGGGGTAGAGCAGCCCCAGCATTTT	CASSSRGVEQPQHF
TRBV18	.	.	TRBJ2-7	TGTGCCAGCTCACCCAATAGGGGGACGGGGGAGCAGTACTTC	CASSPNRGTGEQYF
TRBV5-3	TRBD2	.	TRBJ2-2	TGTGCCAGAAGCCTGGAAGGAGGACTAGCCCTCACCGGGGAGCTGTTTTTT	CARSLEGGLALTGELFF
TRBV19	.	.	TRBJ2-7	TGTGCCAGTAGTTTAAACCGGGATTCATCCTACGAGCAGTACTTC	CASSLNRDSSYEQYF
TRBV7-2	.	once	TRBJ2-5	TGTGCCAGCAGCTTACGTATCCGGACAGTGAATCAAGAGACCCAGTACTTC	CASSLRIRTVNQETQYF
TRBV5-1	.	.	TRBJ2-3	TGCGCCAGCAGCTTGGCCTGGGTAGATACGCAGTATTTT	CASSLAWVDTQYF
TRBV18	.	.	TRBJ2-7	TGTGCCAGCTCACCAGGGGGGCGCGTGATCTACGAGCAGTACTTC	CASSPGGRVIYEQYF
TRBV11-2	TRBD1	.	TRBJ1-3	TGTGCCAGCAGCCAGGGGGTTAGCTCTGGAAACACCATATATTTT	CASSQGVSSGNTIYF
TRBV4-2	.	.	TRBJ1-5	TGTGCCAGCAGTCGACAGGAGGGCAGCAATCAGCCCCAGCATTTT	CASSRQEGSNQPQHF
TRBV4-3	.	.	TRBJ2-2	TGCGCCAGCAGACAACCGGGACCCACCGGGGAGCTGTTTTTT	CASRQPGPTGELFF
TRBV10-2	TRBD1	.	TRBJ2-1	TGCGCCAGCTCGGGCAGGGGGCCTGGGAATGAGCAGTTCTTC	CASSGRGPGNEQFF
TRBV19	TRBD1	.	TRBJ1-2	TGTGCCAGTAGCACCACTCCCCGGGACAGGGGGATCTATGGCTACACCTTC	CASSTTPRDRGIYGYTF
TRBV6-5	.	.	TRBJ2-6	TGTGCCAGCAGCTCAGGGAGCTCTGGGGCCAACGTCCTGACTTTC	CASSSGSSGANVLTF
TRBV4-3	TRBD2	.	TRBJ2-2	TGCGCCAGCAGCCAAGGGACTAGCCGAGACACCGGGGAGCTGTTTTTT	CASSQGTSRDTGELFF
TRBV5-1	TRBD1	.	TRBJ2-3	TGCGCCAGCAGCCTGGAGGGACAGGGAAGGGGTACGCAGTATTTT	CASSLEGQGRGTQYF
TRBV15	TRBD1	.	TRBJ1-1	TGTGCCACCAGCAGAGATGGGACAGCTGAAGCTTTCTTT	CATSRDGTAEAFF
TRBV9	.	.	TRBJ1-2	TGTGCCAGCAGCGTAGATACCGTCTCCTATGGCTACACCTTC	CASSVDTVSYGYTF